Listed here are 22 T cell receptor beta chains from one sample, sequenced in a study of cytomegalovirus exposure and HLA in healthy donors. The PCR employed 60 Vbeta primers together with 13 Jbeta primers. The repertoire was sequenced with immunoSEQ multiplex PCR; TCRdb's copy has only in-frame clones and lacks some. The sample includes 120,000 to 150,000 clones, around 79% of them seen just once. The sample comprised PBMCs. The receptors stem from a woman in her thirties or forties in good health and CMV-seropositive.

The genes are TRBV2 and TRBJ2-7, with 7 bases matching TRBD1. Unmatched junction bases numbered 24, after V lost 8 bases and J lost 2 bases. The CDR3 consists of 19 residues. Germline CDR1 and CDR2: SNHLY and FYNNEI. CDR3 region: CASAYHRDSSINLPYEQYF. In nucleotides, the CDR3 is TGTGCCAGCGCTTACCACCGGGACAGCAGTATAAACTTACCCTACGAGCAGTACTTC.

The chain carries TRBV6-1 and TRBJ2-3; possible D gene TRBD2, 6 bases. This CDR3 comprises 16 residues. Germline V gene lookup returns CDR1 MNHNS and CDR2 SASEGT. V was cut by 3 bases and J by 7 bases, with 20 bases left in between. DNA of the CDR3: TGTGCCAGCAGTGATCCCGGGGCGGGGTTGGGAAATACGCAGTATTTT. Its protein is CASSDPGAGLGNTQYF.

This clone was found once. The chain couples TRBV18 to TRBJ2-1; 16 bases align to TRBD2. The CDR3 spans 16 residues. CDR1 KGHSH and CDR2 LQKENI come from the germline V gene. The J segment lost 10 bases and the V segment lost 6 bases, leaving 9 bases of the junction unmatched. This chain's CDR3 is CASSLRRGLAGGEQFF. CDR3 nucleotide sequence: TGTGCCAGCTCGTTACGGAGGGGACTAGCGGGGGGGGAGCAGTTCTTC. The complete variable domain, with remaining parts taken from reference TRBV18 and TRBJ2-1, reads NAGVMQNPRHLVRRRGQEARLRCSPMKGHSHVYWYRQLPEEGLKFMVYLQKENIIDESGMPKERFSAEFPKEGPSILRIQQVVRGDSAAYFCASSLRRGLAGGEQFFGPGTRLTVL.

This clone occurred once. The V call is TRBV7-3, the J call TRBJ2-2; TRBD1 might be the D (5 bases). Germline V gene lookup returns CDR1 SGHTA and CDR2 FQGTGA. Trimming removed 5 bases at V and 5 bases at J, with 12 bases between. CDR3 length: 14 amino acids. CDR3 in amino acids: CASSPLQGTGELFF. Here the CDR3 DNA reads TGTGCCAGCAGCCCCCTGCAGGGAACCGGGGAGCTGTTTTTT.

The chain carries TRBV10-2 and TRBJ2-1; 10 positions match TRBD2. CDR3 length: 15 residues. CDR1 WSHSY and CDR2 SAAADI come from the germline V gene. The CDR3 DNA follows: TGCGCGCTGGGGAGCGGGGGGGCCTTAAGGGATGAGCAGTTCTTC. It translates to CALGSGGALRDEQFF.

The chain uses TRBV25-1 and TRBJ2-3; TRBD1 aligns across 7 bases. V was clipped by 5 bases and J by 4 bases; unmatched bases: 3. The CDR3 has 13 amino acids. Per germline, CDR1 MGHDK and CDR2 SYGVNS. The CDR3 is CASSTTGADTQYF. CDR3 DNA: TGTGCCAGCAGTACTACAGGGGCAGATACGCAGTATTTT. Looking up the rest from reference TRBV25-1 and TRBJ2-3 gives the full variable domain: EADIYQTPRYLVIGTGKKITLECSQTMGHDKMYWYQQDPGMELHLIHYSYGVNSTEKGDLSSESTVSRIRTEHFPLTLESARPSHTSQYLCASSTTGADTQYFGPGTRLTVL.

This clone appeared once. The J gene is TRBJ2-3, the V gene TRBV6-4; D is perhaps TRBD2 (6 bases). The germline V gene has CDR1 MRHNA and CDR2 SNTAGT. The germline V and J ends were trimmed by 5 bases and 0 bases, with 9 bases remaining between them. The CDR3 loop spans 14 amino acids. The CDR3 loop reads CASSLRGSTDTQYF. In DNA, the CDR3 is TGTGCCAGCAGTCTGCGGGGAAGCACAGATACGCAGTATTTT.

This chain connects TRBV5-5 to TRBJ1-2, with D possibly being TRBD1 (5 bases). The CDR3 is 14 amino acids. Trimming pared 0 bases from V and 4 bases from J, leaving 10 bases between. CDR1 is SGHKS and CDR2 is YYEKEE in the germline V gene (reference sequence). The CDR3 nucleotides read TGTGCCAGCAGCTTGGGGGCGACAGTCTATGGCTACACCTTC. This gives the protein CASSLGATVYGYTF.

This clone has a handful of counts. This rearrangement joins TRBV7-5 to TRBJ1-2; the table's D call of TRBD1 was not tested on the DNA. TRBV7-5 is annotated as a pseudogene. The CDR3 contains 17 residues. CDR3 in amino acids: CVRSFWDREVFNYGYTF. The CDR3 DNA sequence: TGTGTCAGAAGCTTTTGGGACAGGGAAGTCTTTAACTATGGCTACACCTTC.

This clone was counted only a few times. Likely a read error: the CDR3 ends without its conserved phenylalanine or tryptophan. The gene calls are TRBV28 and TRBJ1-2; 10 bases fit TRBD1. V gave up 5 bases and J gave up 4 bases; unmatched junction bases: 10. The CDR3 is 16 amino acids. From germline, CDR1 is MDHEN and CDR2 SYDVKM. The CDR3 coding sequence is TGTGCCAGCAGTATTGTGCGGACAGGGGGTGGCTATGGCTACACCCTC. Amino acids: CASSIVRTGGGYGYTL.

This clone was detected a few times. This sequence joins TRBV15 and TRBJ1-6; tentative D call: TRBD1 (5 bases). Germline CDR1 reads LNHNV; CDR2 reads YYDKDF (reference sequence). The ends were cut back, 3 bases at V and 10 bases at J, with 13 bases in the middle. The CDR3 is made up of 14 amino acids. The CDR3 loop reads CATSRVPGYSPLHF. The DNA for the CDR3 is TGTGCCACCAGCAGGGTCCCAGGGTACTCACCCCTCCACTTT.

This rearrangement joins TRBV19 to TRBJ1-3, with a weak D call TRBD1 (5 bases). CDR1 and CDR2 from the germline V gene are LNHDA and SQIVND (reference sequence). The CDR3 consists of 14 residues. Trimming shortened V by 6 bases and J by 0 bases, and 9 bases separated the two germline ends. CDR3 region: CASRTGPSGNTIYF. DNA for the CDR3: TGTGCCAGTAGAACAGGACCCTCTGGAAACACCATATATTTT.

This clone was seen a handful of times. The CDR3 nucleotides are TGTGCCAGTAGTATAGATGCATCGCAGGGTTACTATGGCTACACCTTC. This encodes CASSIDASQGYYGYTF. The V gene is TRBV19, the J gene TRBJ1-2; D is perhaps TRBD1 (5 bases). V lost 0 bases and J lost 3, with 14 bases in between. Germline assignment: CDR1 LNHDA and CDR2 SQIVND (reference sequence). This CDR3 is 16 amino acids long.

This clone was counted only a few times. The chain couples TRBV9 to TRBJ2-3; TRBD1 might be the D (6 bases). Germline CDR1 reads SGDLS; CDR2 reads YYNGEE. This CDR3 contains 13 residues. Trimming took 5 bases from V and 4 from J, leaving 11 bases between them. CDR3 DNA: TGTGCCAGCAGTAAACAGGGATCAGATACGCAGTATTTT. Translation: CASSKQGSDTQYF.

This clone was counted once. The genes are TRBV7-9 and TRBJ2-1; 9 bases align to TRBD1. The V segment lost 5 bases and the J segment 15 bases; nucleotides outside the gene matches: 11. The CDR3 length is 13 residues. Germline values: CDR1 SEHNR, CDR2 FQNEAQ (reference sequence). The CDR3 DNA is TGTGCCAGCAGCCTCCTGGGACAGGACAGGGGGTTCTTC. Translating gives CASSLLGQDRGFF.

As DNA, the CDR3 is TGTGCCAGCTCACGCTATCCCGGGATACAAGAGACCCAGTACTTC. Its translation: CASSRYPGIQETQYF. This rearrangement joins TRBV18 to TRBJ2-5; D is possibly TRBD2 (5 bases). CDR3 size: 15 residues. CDR1 is KGHSH and CDR2 is LQKENI in the germline V gene. Trimming pared 4 bases from V and 2 bases from J, leaving 14 bases between.

This clone showed up just a few times. The V call is TRBV6-1, the J call TRBJ2-6; 9 bases match TRBD2. With V trimmed by 4 bases and J by 0 bases, 4 bases remained unmatched. The CDR3 sequence is 17 residues long. Germline CDR1 is MNHNS and CDR2 is SASEGT. The CDR3 DNA reads TGTGCCAGCAGTGCCGGGACTAGCAACTCTGGGGCCAACGTCCTGACTTTC. Encoded protein: CASSAGTSNSGANVLTF.

CDR3 loop: CASSESGVTGYTF. The CDR3 bases are TGTGCCAGCAGTGAATCGGGGGTTACTGGCTACACCTTC. This chain uses TRBV6-1 with TRBJ1-2; D perhaps matches TRBD1 (5 bases). CDR1 is MNHNS, CDR2 SASEGT, per germline. V was shortened by 2 bases and J by 7 bases, with 11 bases between the two germline ends. CDR3 length: 13 amino acids.

This clone was seen only a few times. Its ends do not fully match the called genes, so a read error is possible. The chain links TRBV7-9 to TRBJ1-1, with 10 bases identical to TRBD1. There are 16 residues in the CDR3. From germline, CDR1 is SEHNR and CDR2 FQNEAQ (reference sequence). Here the CDR3 reads CSSSRGVGQGPGGAFF. In DNA form, the CDR3 reads TGTTCCAGCAGCCGAGGGGTGGGACAGGGGCCCGGCGGAGCTTTCTTT.

This chain joins TRBV2 and TRBJ1-1, with TRBD1 matching 11 bases. V shed 3 bases, J shed 2 bases, and the junction held 5 bases outside the gene matches. Germline V gene data show CDR1 as SNHLY and CDR2 as FYNNEI. The CDR3 extends over 16 amino acids. The CDR3 sequence: CASSDIGTGGNTEAFF. The CDR3 DNA reads TGTGCCAGCAGTGATATCGGGACAGGGGGAAACACTGAAGCTTTCTTT.

The rearrangement links TRBV25-1 to TRBJ2-5; maybe TRBD2 (5 bases). This CDR3 has 15 residues. Germline lookup yields CDR1 MGHDK and CDR2 SYGVNS. Between the trimmed V and J ends, which lost 8 bases and 5 bases, there was a span of 21 bases. The CDR3 nucleotides are TGTGCCAGCGGAGAGGGTAGGGCCCCTCGGGAGACCCAGTACTTC. Protein sequence: CASGEGRAPRETQYF.

This clone was counted a few times. At one end the junction does not follow the germline gene, possibly because of a read error. The V and J genes are TRBV7-9 and TRBJ1-4; tentative D call: TRBD1 (6 bases). CDR1 and CDR2 from the germline V gene are SEHNR and FQNEAQ (reference sequence). This CDR3 spans 14 amino acids. The CDR3 DNA reads TGTTCCAGCAGCTACCAGGGGTACCCTGAAAAACTGTTTTTT. It is translated as CSSSYQGYPEKLFF.